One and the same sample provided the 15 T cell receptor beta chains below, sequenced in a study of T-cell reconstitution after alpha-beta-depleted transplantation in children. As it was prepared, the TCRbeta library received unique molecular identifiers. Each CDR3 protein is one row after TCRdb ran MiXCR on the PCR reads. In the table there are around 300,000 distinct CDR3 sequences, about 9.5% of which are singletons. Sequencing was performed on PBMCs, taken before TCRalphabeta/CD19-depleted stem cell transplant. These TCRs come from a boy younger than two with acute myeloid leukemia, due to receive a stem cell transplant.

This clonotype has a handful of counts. The CDR3 nucleotides read TGTGCCAGCAGTTTAGAGGCAGGATCCTTCTCCTATAATTCACCCCTCCACTTT. This translates into CASSLEAGSFSYNSPLHF. This chain uses TRBV12-3 or TRBV12-4 with TRBJ1-6; D is unclear. Trimming stripped 1 base from V and 0 bases from J, with 13 bases between. The CDR3 runs 18 residues.

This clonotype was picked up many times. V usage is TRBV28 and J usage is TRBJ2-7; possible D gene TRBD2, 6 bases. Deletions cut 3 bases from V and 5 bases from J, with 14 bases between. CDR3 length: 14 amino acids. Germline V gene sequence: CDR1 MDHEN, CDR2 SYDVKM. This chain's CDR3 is CASSLRGAGHEQYF. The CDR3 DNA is TGTGCCAGCAGTTTGCGGGGTGCCGGCCACGAGCAGTACTTC. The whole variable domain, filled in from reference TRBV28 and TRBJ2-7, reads DVKVTQSSRYLVKRTGEKVFLECVQDMDHENMFWYRQDPGLGLRLIYFSYDVKMKEKGDIPEGYSVSREKKERFSLILESASTNQTSMYLCASSLRGAGHEQYFGPGTRLTVT.

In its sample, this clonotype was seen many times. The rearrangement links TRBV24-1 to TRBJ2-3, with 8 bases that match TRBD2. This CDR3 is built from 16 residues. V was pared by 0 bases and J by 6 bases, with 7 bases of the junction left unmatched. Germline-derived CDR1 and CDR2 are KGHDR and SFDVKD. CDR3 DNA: TGTGCCACCAGTGATTTGAAAGCGGGAGAATATGATACGCAGTATTTT. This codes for CATSDLKAGEYDTQYF.

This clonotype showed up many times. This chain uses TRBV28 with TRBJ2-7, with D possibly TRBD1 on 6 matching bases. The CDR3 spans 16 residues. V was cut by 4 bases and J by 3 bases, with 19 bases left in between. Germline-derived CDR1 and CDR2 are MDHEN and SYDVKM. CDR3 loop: CASSSYMRTANYEQYF. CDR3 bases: TGTGCCAGCAGTTCTTATATGAGGACAGCCAACTACGAGCAGTACTTC.

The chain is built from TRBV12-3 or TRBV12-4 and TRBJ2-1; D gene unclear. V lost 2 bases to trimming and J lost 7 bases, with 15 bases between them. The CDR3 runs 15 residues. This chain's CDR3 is CASSLRVVYRNEQFF. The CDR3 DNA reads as TGTGCCAGCAGTTTACGGGTAGTCTATAGGAATGAGCAGTTCTTC.

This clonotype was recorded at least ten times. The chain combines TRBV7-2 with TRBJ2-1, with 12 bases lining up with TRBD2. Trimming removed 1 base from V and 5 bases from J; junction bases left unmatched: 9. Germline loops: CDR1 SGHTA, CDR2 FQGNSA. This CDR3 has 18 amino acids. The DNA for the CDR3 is TGTGCCAGCAGCTTAGGGGCTCTAGCGGGGGGGCCCCACAATGAGCAGTTCTTC. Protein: CASSLGALAGGPHNEQFF.

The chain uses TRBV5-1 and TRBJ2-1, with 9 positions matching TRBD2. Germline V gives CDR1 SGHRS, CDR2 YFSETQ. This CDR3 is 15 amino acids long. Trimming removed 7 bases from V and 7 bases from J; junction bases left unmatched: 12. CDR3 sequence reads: CASLKAGGAENEQFF. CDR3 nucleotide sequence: TGCGCCAGCTTAAAAGCGGGAGGAGCGGAGAATGAGCAGTTCTTC.

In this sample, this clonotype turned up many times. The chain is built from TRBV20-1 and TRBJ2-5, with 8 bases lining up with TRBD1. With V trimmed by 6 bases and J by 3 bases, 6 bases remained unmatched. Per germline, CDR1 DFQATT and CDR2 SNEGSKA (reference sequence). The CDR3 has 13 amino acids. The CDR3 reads CSARTGREETQYF. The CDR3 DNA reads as TGCAGTGCCAGGACAGGGCGGGAAGAGACCCAGTACTTC.

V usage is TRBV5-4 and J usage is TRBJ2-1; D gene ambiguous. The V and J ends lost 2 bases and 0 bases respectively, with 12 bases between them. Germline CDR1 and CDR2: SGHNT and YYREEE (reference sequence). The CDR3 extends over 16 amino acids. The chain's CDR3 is CASSLVALVSYNEQFF. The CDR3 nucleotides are TGTGCCAGCAGCTTAGTGGCATTGGTCTCCTACAATGAGCAGTTCTTC. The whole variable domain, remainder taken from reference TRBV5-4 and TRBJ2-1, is ETGVTQSPTHLIKTRGQQVTLRCSSQSGHNTVSWYQQALGQGPQFIFQYYREEENGRGNFPPRFSGLQFPNYSSELNVNALELDDSALYLCASSLVALVSYNEQFFGPGTRLTVL.

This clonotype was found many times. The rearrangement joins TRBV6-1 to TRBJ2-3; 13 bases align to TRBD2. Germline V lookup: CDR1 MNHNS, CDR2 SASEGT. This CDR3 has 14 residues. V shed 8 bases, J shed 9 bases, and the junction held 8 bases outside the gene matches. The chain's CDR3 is CASGLAGARGTQYF. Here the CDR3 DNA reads TGTGCCAGCGGACTAGCGGGGGCCAGGGGGACGCAGTATTTT.

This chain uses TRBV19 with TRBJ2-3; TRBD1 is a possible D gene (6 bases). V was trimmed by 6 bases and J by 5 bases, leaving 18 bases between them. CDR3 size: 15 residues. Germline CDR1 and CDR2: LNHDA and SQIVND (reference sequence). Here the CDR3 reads CASSPDRIHEDTQYF. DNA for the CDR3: TGTGCCAGTAGCCCAGACAGGATTCACGAAGATACGCAGTATTTT.

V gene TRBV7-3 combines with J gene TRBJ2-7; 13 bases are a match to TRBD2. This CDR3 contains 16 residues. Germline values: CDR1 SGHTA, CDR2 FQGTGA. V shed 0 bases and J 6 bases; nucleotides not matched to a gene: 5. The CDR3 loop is CASSLTWTSGSIEQYF. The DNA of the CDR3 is TGTGCCAGCAGCTTAACCTGGACTAGCGGGAGCATCGAGCAGTACTTC.

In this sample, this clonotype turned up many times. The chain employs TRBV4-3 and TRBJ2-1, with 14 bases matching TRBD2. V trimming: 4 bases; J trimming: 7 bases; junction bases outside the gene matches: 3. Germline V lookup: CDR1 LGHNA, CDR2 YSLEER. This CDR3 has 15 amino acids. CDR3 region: CASSRGTSGRNEQFF. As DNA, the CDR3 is TGCGCCAGCAGCCGTGGGACTAGCGGGAGAAATGAGCAGTTCTTC.

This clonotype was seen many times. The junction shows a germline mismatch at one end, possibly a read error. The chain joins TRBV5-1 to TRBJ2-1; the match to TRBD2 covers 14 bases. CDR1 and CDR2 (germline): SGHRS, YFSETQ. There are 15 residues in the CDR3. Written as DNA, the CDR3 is TGCGCCAGCAGCTTGTCGGGACTAGCGGGAGTCAACCCTGCCTTC. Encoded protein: CASSLSGLAGVNPAF. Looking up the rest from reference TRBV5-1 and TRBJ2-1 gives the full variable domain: KAGVTQTPRYLIKTRGQQVTLSCSPISGHRSVSWYQQTPGQGLQFLFEYFSETQRNKGNFPGRFSGRQFSNSRSEMNVSTLELGDSALYLCASSLSGLAGVNPAFGPGTRLTVL.

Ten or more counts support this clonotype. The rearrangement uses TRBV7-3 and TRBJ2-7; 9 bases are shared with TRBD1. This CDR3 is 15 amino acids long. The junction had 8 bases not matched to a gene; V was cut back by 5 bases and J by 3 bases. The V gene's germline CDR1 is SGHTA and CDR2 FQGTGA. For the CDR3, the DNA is TGTGCCAGCAGCCTGACAGGGGGAACGGTCTACGAGCAGTACTTC. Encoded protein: CASSLTGGTVYEQYF.